This T cell receptor beta chain is from a study of blood T cells in healthy people across ages. Study details: Template switching caught about one barcoded beta molecule for each two T cells.

Overall study findings and caveats: What prevented conclusive comparison of naive and antigen-experienced cells was that PBMCs were unsorted. Donors of long life had a larger count of naive CD4+ cells and greater diversity than aged donors.

The V gene's germline CDR1 is SEHNR and CDR2 FQNEAQ (reference sequence). This CDR3 is built from 15 residues. On this clonotype itself: The antigen remains unidentified.

Sample donors were healthy Caucasian individuals that came from Russia, aged roughly 6 to 100. A sample-barcoded 5' primer and a J-beta primer mix were used in a second PCR of about 7 to 12 cycles. TCRdb redid the calling of the 5' RACE reads with MiXCR, one entry per CDR3 protein. This sample yields over a million distinct CDR3 sequences, of which 42% are seen a single time; 7% to 9% belongs to the top ten. Sequencing was done on a sample of blood. The chain employs TRBV7-9 and TRBJ2-1, with a possible D match to TRBD1 (6 bases). The assigned J gene may be wrong: the sequence end matches TRBJ2-7 better. This sequence was found in a woman younger than 30 in good health. The CDR3 DNA sequence: TGTGCCAGCAGCCAGACAGGCTTGGCCTACAATGAGCAGTACTTC. This codes for CASSQTGLAYNEQYF.